This T cell receptor beta chain was sequenced during a study of blood T cell repertoires in COVID-19. This study enrolled people aged 18 to 89 from 24 US geographic areas. Clinical history reported by participants formed the basis on which cohorts were assigned. Before being deemed recovered, Cohort 3 donors had two negative PCRs, clearance, or symptom resolution. The trim removed 4 bases at V and 0 bases at J, leaving 2 bases unmatched. Germline assignment: CDR1 SGHRS and CDR2 YFSETQ. The CDR3 is 15 residues long. This table comes from immunoSEQ multiplex PCR, and its TCRdb copy is limited to in-frame clones, with some not included. This sample has a few hundred thousand clones, with roughly 87% found just once.

This clonotype was sampled from a woman in her 30s who had recovered from COVID-19. Material for sequencing was PBMCs or T cells enriched from blood (not recorded which). The rearrangement links TRBV5-1 to TRBJ1-4; TRBD1 matches at 8 bases. CDR3 region: CASSGTGTTNEKLFF. CDR3 DNA: TGCGCCAGCAGCGGGACAGGAACAACTAATGAAAAACTGTTTTTT.